Given below is one T cell receptor beta chain in context. A junction boundary mismatches the germline segment, possibly from a read error. TEMRA cells were FACS-enriched, unlike CD8+ and CD4+ T cells, which were negatively isolated. This sample was taken from a study of CD8 T cells in Susac syndrome. The V gene's germline CDR1 is DFQATT and CDR2 SNEGSKA (reference sequence). There are 15 residues in the CDR3. The authors reverse transcribed about 0.5 to 1 ug RNA with random hexamers. The amplification used immunoSEQ multiplex PCR on TCR beta CDR3; it spanned 54 Vbeta and 13 Jbeta. TCRdb ran MiXCR on the immunoSEQ multiplex PCR reads and lists one entry per CDR3 protein. This sample carries almost 450,000 distinct CDR3 sequences, around 85% of them seen once, and the ten largest clones take roughly 0.1%.

The receptor was isolated from a human donor with multiple sclerosis. Input material: CD8+ T cells from PBMCs. The V and J genes are TRBV20-1 and TRBJ2-2; no reliable D call. CDR3 bases: TGCAATGCTAGAGATCTACGGATGAACACCGGGGAGCTGTTTTTT. Translating gives CNARDLRMNTGELFF.